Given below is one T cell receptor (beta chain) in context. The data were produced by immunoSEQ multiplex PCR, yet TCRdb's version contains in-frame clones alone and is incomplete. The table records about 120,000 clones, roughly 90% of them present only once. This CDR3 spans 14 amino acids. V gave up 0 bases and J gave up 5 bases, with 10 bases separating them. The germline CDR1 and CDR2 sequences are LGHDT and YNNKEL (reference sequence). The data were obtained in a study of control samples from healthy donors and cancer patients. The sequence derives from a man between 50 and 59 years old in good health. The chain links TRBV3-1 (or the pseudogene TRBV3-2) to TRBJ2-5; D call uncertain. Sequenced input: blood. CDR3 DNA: TGTGCCAGCAGCCAAGATTCGGCCCGGGAGACCCAGTACTTC. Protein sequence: CASSQDSARETQYF.